This entry describes one T cell receptor beta chain. These data are taken from a study of blood T cell repertoires in COVID-19. Seattle patient enrollment occurred during active infection, with longitudinal follow-up thereafter. Between the trimmed V and J ends, which lost 4 bases and 2 bases, there was a span of 12 bases. The CDR3 is made up of 14 amino acids. The V gene's germline CDR1 is GTSNPN and CDR2 SVGIG (reference sequence). Profiling relied on immunoSEQ multiplex PCR, and the TCRdb table lists in-frame clones only, not all of them. Of about 160,000 clones listed, around 74% are singletons. The TCR sequence derives from a woman aged 60-70 years with COVID-19, enrolled during active disease. The specimen sequenced was peripheral blood. The chain links TRBV30 to TRBJ1-3; D is unclear. The CDR3 sequence: CAWTDGVAGNTIYF. In DNA, the CDR3 is TGTGCCTGGACCGACGGGGTCGCTGGAAACACCATATATTTT.